These 15 T cell receptor beta chains came from one sample sequenced in a study of OX40 agonist ivuxolimab in advanced cancers. Sequenced by immunoSEQ multiplex PCR; TCRdb stores in-frame clones only, minus some. Of 45,000 to 65,000 clones in the sample, about nine tenths were seen once. This specimen consisted of CD4+ or CD8+ T cells sorted from blood, obtained in a trial of the OX40 agonist ivuxolimab. These receptors were taken from an adult with an advanced solid tumor such as melanoma, head and neck, liver or kidney cancer.

The chain couples TRBV6-6 to TRBJ2-3; 9 bases agree with TRBD2. Germline V gene data show CDR1 as MNHNY and CDR2 as SVGAGI (reference sequence). Germline trimming cut 4 bases from V and 2 bases from J; bases unmatched to any gene: 7. CDR3 length equals 16 residues. This chain's CDR3 is CASSLRSSGVTDTQYF. The DNA of the CDR3 is TGTGCCAGCAGTTTACGGTCTAGCGGGGTCACAGATACGCAGTATTTT.

This rearrangement joins TRBV9 to TRBJ1-5, with D possibly matching TRBD1 (6 bases). V was cut by 4 bases and J by 3 bases, with 11 bases left in between. Looked up from germline, CDR1 is SGDLS and CDR2 is YYNGEE. The CDR3 spans 14 residues. The CDR3 DNA follows: TGTGCCAGCAGCCCCTCGGGGGCCAATCAGCCCCAGCATTTT. This encodes CASSPSGANQPQHF.

This rearrangement joins TRBV9 to TRBJ1-1, with a tentative D call TRBD1 (5 bases). Trimming shortened V by 3 bases and J by 1 base, and 13 bases separated the two germline ends. The CDR3 has 15 amino acids. Germline V lookup: CDR1 SGDLS, CDR2 YYNGEE. Written as DNA, the CDR3 is TGTGCCAGCAGCGAGCGAGGGGCCGGGAACACTGAAGCTTTCTTT. Its protein product is CASSERGAGNTEAFF.

This sequence joins TRBV5-5 and TRBJ2-5; 7 bases are a match to TRBD1. Germline values: CDR1 SGHKS, CDR2 YYEKEE (reference sequence). V lost 4 bases, J lost 2 bases, and 5 bases stayed unmatched. This CDR3 has 14 amino acids. The CDR3 region is CASSRTGQQETQYF. The CDR3 DNA is TGTGCCAGCAGCCGGACAGGCCAACAAGAGACCCAGTACTTC.

The chain recombines TRBV4-1 with TRBJ2-5, with D perhaps matching TRBD2 (6 bases). TRBJ2-7 explains the end of the DNA better; the J call may be wrong. The CDR3 is 16 residues long. The V gene's germline CDR1 is MGHRA and CDR2 YSYEKL. For the CDR3, the DNA is TGCGCCAGCAGCCAAGCGCCCGGGACTTCGTTCTACGAGCAGTACTTC. Translated, it gives CASSQAPGTSFYEQYF.

The chain recombines TRBV7-8 with TRBJ2-1; 9 bases fit TRBD2. Germline V gene lookup returns CDR1 SGHVS and CDR2 FQNEAQ. The CDR3 extends over 15 amino acids. With 2 bases clipped from V and 10 bases from J, the junction kept 9 bases outside the gene matches. Here the CDR3 DNA reads TGTGCCAGCAGCTTATCGTTATTAGCGGGAGAGGAGCAGTTCTTC. Protein sequence: CASSLSLLAGEEQFF.

The chain links TRBV2 to TRBJ2-1; 7 positions match TRBD1. The CDR3 runs 14 residues. Germline CDR1 and CDR2: SNHLY and FYNNEI. The V segment lost 8 bases and the J segment 3 bases; nucleotides outside the gene matches: 7. CDR3 in amino acids: CASLRQGVYNEQFF. CDR3 DNA sequence: TGTGCCAGCCTCCGACAGGGAGTCTACAATGAGCAGTTCTTC.

This chain connects TRBV7-9 to TRBJ2-7; 7 nucleotides align to TRBD2. V lost 1 base to trimming and J lost 3 bases; unmatched junction nucleotides: 3. The CDR3 is 14 residues long. Germline CDR1 is SEHNR and CDR2 is FQNEAQ (reference sequence). CDR3 coding DNA: TGTGCCAGCAGCTTAGTCGGGGGGAGCTACGAGCAGTACTTC. Residues: CASSLVGGSYEQYF. Together with reference TRBV7-9 and TRBJ2-7, the CDR3 gives the full variable domain: DTGVSQNPRHKITKRGQNVTFRCDPISEHNRLYWYRQTLGQGPEFLTYFQNEAQLEKSRLLSDRFSAERPKGSFSTLEIQRTEQGDSAMYLCASSLVGGSYEQYFGPGTRLTVT.

The chain has TRBV18 and TRBJ2-7; 9 nucleotides align to TRBD1. Germline CDR1 and CDR2: KGHSH and LQKENI. J was trimmed by 2 bases and V by 6 bases; bases with no gene match: 8. The CDR3 is 15 residues long. Here the CDR3 reads CASSLNRDRAYEQYF. CDR3 sequence (DNA): TGTGCCAGCTCCCTAAACCGGGACAGGGCCTACGAGCAGTACTTC. The full variable domain, completed using reference TRBV18 and TRBJ2-7, is NAGVMQNPRHLVRRRGQEARLRCSPMKGHSHVYWYRQLPEEGLKFMVYLQKENIIDESGMPKERFSAEFPKEGPSILRIQQVVRGDSAAYFCASSLNRDRAYEQYFGPGTRLTVT.

In nucleotides, the CDR3 is TGTGCCAGCAGCCAAGATACTTTGGGACTAGCGGGAGCGGGGGGGTACGAGCAGTACTTC. Translation: CASSQDTLGLAGAGGYEQYF. The J gene is TRBJ2-7, the V gene TRBV4-2, with 14 bases aligning to TRBD2. CDR3 length: 20 amino acids. CDR1 LGHNA and CDR2 YNFKEQ come from the germline V gene. J gave up 4 bases and V 0 bases, and 14 bases lay outside the gene matches.

Written as DNA, the CDR3 is TGTGCCAGCAGCCATCGACTAGCGGGAGCATCTGGTGAGCAGTTCTTC. Its translation: CASSHRLAGASGEQFF. V and J are TRBV14 and TRBJ2-1; 12 bases are shared with TRBD2. V was clipped by 3 bases and J by 9 bases; unmatched bases: 9. CDR3 length: 16 residues. Per the germline V gene, CDR1 is SGHDN and CDR2 is FVKESK.

The chain joins TRBV19 to TRBJ1-2; 7 bases agree with TRBD1. The trim removed 5 bases at V and 0 bases at J, leaving 3 bases unmatched. The CDR3 loop spans 14 amino acids. Germline loops: CDR1 LNHDA, CDR2 SQIVND (reference sequence). The CDR3 DNA is TGTGCCAGTAGTCGGGACAGAGCTAACTATGGCTACACCTTC. Its protein product is CASSRDRANYGYTF.

This clone appeared once. The V and J genes are TRBV6-6 and TRBJ2-7; perhaps TRBD2 as D (6 bases). The CDR3 has 14 residues. The V end lost 7 bases, the J end lost 6 bases, and 19 bases lay between the germline ends. Germline CDR1 is MNHNY and CDR2 is SVGAGI (reference sequence). CDR3 loop: CASNAGTPAPEQYF. The CDR3 nucleotides read TGTGCCAGCAATGCCGGGACTCCTGCTCCCGAGCAGTACTTC.

The V gene is TRBV2, the J gene TRBJ2-7; a weak D match, TRBD2 (6 bases). CDR1 is SNHLY, CDR2 FYNNEI, per germline. Deletions cut 4 bases from V and 0 bases from J, with 10 bases between. The CDR3 contains 14 residues. Here the CDR3 DNA reads TGTGCCAGCAGTGTAGCGGTGAGCTCCTACGAGCAGTACTTC. Translating it yields CASSVAVSSYEQYF.

A word on this clone: Its ends do not fully match the called genes, so a read error is possible. This CDR3 is also generated by other DNA sequences in the sample. CDR3 sequence reads: CASSVAGEKLFF. CDR3 in DNA: TGTGCCAGCAGTGTTGCGGGAGAAAAATTGTTTTTT. The chain is built from TRBV6-1 and TRBJ1-4, with D unclear. Germline V gives CDR1 MNHNS, CDR2 SASEGT. This CDR3 is 12 amino acids long.